The 5 T cell receptor beta chains below come from one sample, sequenced in a study of blood T cell repertoires in COVID-19. Sequencing was performed with immunoSEQ multiplex PCR; in TCRdb, only in-frame clones are kept and a portion is missing. The sample has a few hundred thousand clones, about four fifths seen once. The sample was peripheral blood. The receptors were sampled from a woman aged 18-35 years with acute or convalescent COVID-19.

The J gene is TRBJ2-3, the V gene TRBV9; tentative D call: TRBD1 (6 bases). The length of the CDR3 is 12 residues. The V end was cut by 3 bases, the J end by 6 bases, with 8 bases between. Germline loops: CDR1 SGDLS, CDR2 YYNGEE. In nucleotides, the CDR3 is TGTGCCAGCAGCGCAACAGGGGATACGCAGTATTTT. Translating gives CASSATGDTQYF.

The V and J genes are TRBV6-5 and TRBJ1-4; weak D call: TRBD1 (5 bases). Germline V gene data show CDR1 as MNHEY and CDR2 as SVGAGI. The V gene lost 0 bases and the J gene lost 3 bases, with 8 bases spanning the gap. CDR3 length equals 15 residues. CDR3 sequence: CASSYSGLANEKLFF. CDR3 in DNA: TGTGCCAGCAGTTACTCGGGACTGGCTAATGAAAAACTGTTTTTT.

The chain couples TRBV27 to TRBJ2-3; tentative D call: TRBD2 (5 bases). This CDR3 region has 16 residues. V was trimmed by 5 bases and J by 0 bases, leaving 15 bases between them. The germline V gene has CDR1 MNHEY and CDR2 SMNVEV (reference sequence). In DNA form, the CDR3 reads TGTGCCAGCAGTCCCCTGGGAGCGACTAGCACAGATACGCAGTATTTT. Translation: CASSPLGATSTDTQYF.

The chain has TRBV2 and TRBJ1-3; TRBD1 aligns across 7 bases. CDR3 length: 13 residues. From germline, CDR1 is SNHLY and CDR2 FYNNEI. The V gene end was trimmed by 10 bases and the J gene end by 3 bases; junction bases not matched to a gene: 6. The DNA for the CDR3 is TGTGCCACCGGACAGGAGTATGGAAACACCATATATTTT. Translation gives CATGQEYGNTIYF.

CDR3: CASSFLNRGFAGANVLTF. The CDR3 nucleotides are TGTGCCAGCAGCTTTTTGAACAGGGGTTTTGCTGGGGCCAACGTCCTGACTTTC. The chain employs TRBV7-9 and TRBJ2-6; TRBD1 aligns across 7 bases. V was pared by 3 bases and J by 2 bases, with 10 bases of the junction left unmatched. The germline V gene encodes CDR1 SEHNR and CDR2 FQNEAQ (reference sequence). CDR3 size: 18 residues.